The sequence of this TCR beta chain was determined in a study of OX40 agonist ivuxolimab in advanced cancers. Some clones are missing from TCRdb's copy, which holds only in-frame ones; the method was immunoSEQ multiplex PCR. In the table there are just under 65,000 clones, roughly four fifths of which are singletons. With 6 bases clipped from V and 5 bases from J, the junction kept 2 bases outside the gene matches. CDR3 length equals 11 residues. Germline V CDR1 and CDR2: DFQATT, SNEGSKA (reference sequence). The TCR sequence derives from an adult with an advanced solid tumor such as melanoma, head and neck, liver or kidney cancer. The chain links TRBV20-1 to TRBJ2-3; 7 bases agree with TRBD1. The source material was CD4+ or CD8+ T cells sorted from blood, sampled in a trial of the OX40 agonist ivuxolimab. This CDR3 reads CSANRGDTQYF. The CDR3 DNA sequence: TGCAGTGCGAACAGGGGAGATACGCAGTATTTT.